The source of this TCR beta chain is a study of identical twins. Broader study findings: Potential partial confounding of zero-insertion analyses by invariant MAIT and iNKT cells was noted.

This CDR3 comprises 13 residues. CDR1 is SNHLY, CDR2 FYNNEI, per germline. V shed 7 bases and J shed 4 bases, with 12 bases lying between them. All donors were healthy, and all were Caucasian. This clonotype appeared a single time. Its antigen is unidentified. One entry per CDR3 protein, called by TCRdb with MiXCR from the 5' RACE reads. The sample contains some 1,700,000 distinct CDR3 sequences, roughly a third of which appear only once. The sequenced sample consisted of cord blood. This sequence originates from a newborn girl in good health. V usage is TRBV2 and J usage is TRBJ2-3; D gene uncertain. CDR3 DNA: TGTGCCAGCATCTCGCCTGGGGCAGATACGCAGTATTTT. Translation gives CASISPGADTQYF. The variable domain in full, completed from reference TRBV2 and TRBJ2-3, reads EPEVTQTPSHQVTQMGQEVILRCVPISNHLYFYWYRQILGQKVEFLVSFYNNEISEKSEIFDDQFSVERPDGSNFTLKIRSTKLEDSAMYFCASISPGADTQYFGPGTRLTVL.